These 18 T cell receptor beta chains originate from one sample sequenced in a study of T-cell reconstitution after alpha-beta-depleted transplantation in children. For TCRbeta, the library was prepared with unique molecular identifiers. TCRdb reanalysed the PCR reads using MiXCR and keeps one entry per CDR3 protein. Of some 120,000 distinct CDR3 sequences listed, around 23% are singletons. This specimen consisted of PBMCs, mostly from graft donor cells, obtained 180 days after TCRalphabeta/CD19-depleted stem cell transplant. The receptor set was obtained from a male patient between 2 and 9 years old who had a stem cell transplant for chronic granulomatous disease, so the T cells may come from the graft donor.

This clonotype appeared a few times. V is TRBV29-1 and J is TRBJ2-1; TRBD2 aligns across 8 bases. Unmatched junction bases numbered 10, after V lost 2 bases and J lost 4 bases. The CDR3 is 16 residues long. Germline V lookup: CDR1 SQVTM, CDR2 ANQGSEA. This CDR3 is CSVEFFLAGIYNEQFF. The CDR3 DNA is TGCAGCGTTGAATTTTTCCTAGCGGGTATTTACAATGAGCAGTTCTTC.

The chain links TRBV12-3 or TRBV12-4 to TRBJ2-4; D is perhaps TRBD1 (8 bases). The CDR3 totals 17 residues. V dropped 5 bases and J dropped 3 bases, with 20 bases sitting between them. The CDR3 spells CASSPTRTGGVKNIQYF. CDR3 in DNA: TGTGCCAGCAGTCCAACCCGCACAGGGGGGGTCAAAAACATTCAGTACTTC.

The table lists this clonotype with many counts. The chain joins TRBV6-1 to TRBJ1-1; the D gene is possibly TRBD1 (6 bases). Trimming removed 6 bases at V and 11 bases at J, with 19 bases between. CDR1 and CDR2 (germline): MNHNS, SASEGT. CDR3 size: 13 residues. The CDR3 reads CASSTDGGAHAFF. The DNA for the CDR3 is TGTGCCAGCAGCACCGATGGGGGCGCGCATGCTTTCTTT.

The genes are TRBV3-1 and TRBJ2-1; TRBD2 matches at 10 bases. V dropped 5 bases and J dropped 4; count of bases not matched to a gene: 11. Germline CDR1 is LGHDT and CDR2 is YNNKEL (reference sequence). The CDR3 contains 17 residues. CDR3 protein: CASSSLSTSGVYNEQFF. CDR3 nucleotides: TGTGCCAGCAGCTCACTTAGCACTAGCGGGGTTTACAATGAGCAGTTCTTC.

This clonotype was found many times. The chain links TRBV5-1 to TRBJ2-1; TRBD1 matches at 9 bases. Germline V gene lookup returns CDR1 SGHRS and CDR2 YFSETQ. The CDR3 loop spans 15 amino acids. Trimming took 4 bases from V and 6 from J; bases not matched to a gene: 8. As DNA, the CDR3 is TGCGCCAGCAGCGTGACAGGGGGTGGGTTCAATGAGCAGTTCTTC. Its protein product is CASSVTGGGFNEQFF.

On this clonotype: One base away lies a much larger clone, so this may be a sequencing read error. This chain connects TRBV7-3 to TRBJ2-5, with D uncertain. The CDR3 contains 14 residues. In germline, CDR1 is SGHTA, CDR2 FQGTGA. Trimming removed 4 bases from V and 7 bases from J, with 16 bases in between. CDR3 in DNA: TGTGCCAGCAGCTCAACGGGTAGCCTTGGGACCCAGTACTTC. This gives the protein CASSSTGSLGTQYF. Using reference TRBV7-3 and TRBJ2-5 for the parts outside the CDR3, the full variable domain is GAGVSQTPSNKVTEKGKYVELRCDPISGHTALYWYRQSLGQGPEFLIYFQGTGAADDSGLPNDRFFAVRPEGSVSTLKIQRTERGDSAVYLCASSSTGSLGTQYFGPGTRLLVL.

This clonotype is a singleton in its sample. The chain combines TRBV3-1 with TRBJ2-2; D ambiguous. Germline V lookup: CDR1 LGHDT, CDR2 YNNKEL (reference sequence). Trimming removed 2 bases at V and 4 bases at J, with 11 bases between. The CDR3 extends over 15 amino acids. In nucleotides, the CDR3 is TGTGCCAGCAGCCAACTGGCTTTTGCCACCGGGGAGCTGTTTTTT. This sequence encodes CASSQLAFATGELFF.

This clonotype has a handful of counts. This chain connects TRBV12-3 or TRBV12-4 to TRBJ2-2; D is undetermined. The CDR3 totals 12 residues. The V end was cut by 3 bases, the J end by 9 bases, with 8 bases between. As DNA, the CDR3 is TGTGCCAGCAGTTTCAGTCACCGGGAGCTGTTTTTT. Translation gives CASSFSHRELFF.

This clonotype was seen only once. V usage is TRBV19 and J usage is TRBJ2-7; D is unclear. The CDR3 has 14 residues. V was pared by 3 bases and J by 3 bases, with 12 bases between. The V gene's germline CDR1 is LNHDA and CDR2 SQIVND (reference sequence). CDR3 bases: TGTGCCAGTAGTATTGGATTCTCGGGCTACGAGCAGTACTTC. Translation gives CASSIGFSGYEQYF. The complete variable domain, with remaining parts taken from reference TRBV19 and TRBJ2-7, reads DGGITQSPKYLFRKEGQNVTLSCEQNLNHDAMYWYRQDPGQGLRLIYYSQIVNDFQKGDIAEGYSVSREKKESFPLTVTSAQKNPTAFYLCASSIGFSGYEQYFGPGTRLTVT.

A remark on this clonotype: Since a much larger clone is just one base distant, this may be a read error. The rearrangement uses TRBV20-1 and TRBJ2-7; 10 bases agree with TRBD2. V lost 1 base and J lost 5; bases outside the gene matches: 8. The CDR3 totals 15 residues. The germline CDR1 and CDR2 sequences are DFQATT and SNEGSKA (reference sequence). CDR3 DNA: TGCAGTGCTAGAGGCCTAGCGGGAGAATTTCACGAGCAGTACTTC. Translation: CSARGLAGEFHEQYF.

The CDR3 region is CASSQDSTNEQFF. The CDR3 DNA sequence: TGTGCCAGCAGCCAAGATTCGACGAATGAGCAGTTCTTC. The chain uses TRBV4-2 and TRBJ2-1; D call uncertain. CDR3 length equals 13 residues. The germline gives CDR1 LGHNA, CDR2 YNFKEQ. The V gene lost 0 bases and the J gene lost 7 bases, with 7 bases spanning the gap.

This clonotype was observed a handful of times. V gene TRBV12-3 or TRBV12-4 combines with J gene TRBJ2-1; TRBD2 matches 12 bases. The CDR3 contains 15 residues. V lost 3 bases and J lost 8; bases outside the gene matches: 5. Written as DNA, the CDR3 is TGTGCCAGCAGTTTTTCTAGCGGGGGGGCAGATGAGCAGTTCTTC. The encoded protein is CASSFSSGGADEQFF.

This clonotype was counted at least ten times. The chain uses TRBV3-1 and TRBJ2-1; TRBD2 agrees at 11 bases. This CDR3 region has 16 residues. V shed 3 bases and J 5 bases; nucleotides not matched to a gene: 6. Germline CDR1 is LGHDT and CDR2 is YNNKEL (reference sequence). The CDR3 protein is CASSHLPGLADNEQFF. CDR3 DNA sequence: TGTGCCAGCAGCCATCTTCCGGGACTAGCGGACAATGAGCAGTTCTTC.

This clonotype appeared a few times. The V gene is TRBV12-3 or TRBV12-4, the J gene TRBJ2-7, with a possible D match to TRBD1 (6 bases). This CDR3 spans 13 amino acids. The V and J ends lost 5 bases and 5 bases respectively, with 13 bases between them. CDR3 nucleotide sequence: TGTGCCAGCAGTCTGATACAGGGCAACGAGCAGTACTTC. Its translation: CASSLIQGNEQYF.

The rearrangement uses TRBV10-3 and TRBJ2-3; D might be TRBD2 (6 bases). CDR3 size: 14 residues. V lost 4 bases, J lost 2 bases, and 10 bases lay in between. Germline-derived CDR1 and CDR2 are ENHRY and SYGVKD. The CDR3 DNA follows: TGTGCCATCAGTGGTAGCGGACCCACAGATACGCAGTATTTT. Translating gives CAISGSGPTDTQYF.

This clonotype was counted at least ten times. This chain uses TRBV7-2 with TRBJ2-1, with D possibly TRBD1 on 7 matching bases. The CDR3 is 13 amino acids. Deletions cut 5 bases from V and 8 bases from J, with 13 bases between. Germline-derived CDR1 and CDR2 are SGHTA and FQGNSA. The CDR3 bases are TGTGCCAGCAGCCTAGACAGGGAGGATGAGCAGTTCTTC. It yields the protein CASSLDREDEQFF.

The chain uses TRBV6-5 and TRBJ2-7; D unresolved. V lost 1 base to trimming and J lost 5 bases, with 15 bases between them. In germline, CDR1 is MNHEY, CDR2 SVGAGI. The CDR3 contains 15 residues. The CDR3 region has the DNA TGTGCCAGCAGTTACTTTCCGATGAGTGGGAACGAGCAGTACTTC. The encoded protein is CASSYFPMSGNEQYF.

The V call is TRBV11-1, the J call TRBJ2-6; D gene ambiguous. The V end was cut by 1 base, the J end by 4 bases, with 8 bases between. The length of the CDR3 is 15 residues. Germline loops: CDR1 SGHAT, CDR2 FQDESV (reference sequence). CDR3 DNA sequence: TGTGCCAGCAGCTTAGAAGGGCCCGGGGCCAACGTCCTGACTTTC. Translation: CASSLEGPGANVLTF.